Sequencing of this T cell receptor (beta chain) was carried out in a study of shared clonotypes between healthy human individuals. Clones were read by immunoSEQ multiplex PCR, and TCRdb kept only the in-frame ones, dropping some. Counted here are a few hundred thousand clones, around 80% occurring once; the ten biggest clones make up approximately 12%. Sequenced material: PBMCs. This clonotype was sampled from a woman aged 40 to 50 in good health. Some clones in this sample may be carry-over from other donors' samples.

The CDR3 DNA reads as TGTGCCAGCAGCTTTTCAGGTGGGCCCCAGCATTTT. Its protein is CASSFSGGPQHF. V usage is TRBV5-5 and J usage is TRBJ1-5; D ambiguous. Germline V gene sequence: CDR1 SGHKS, CDR2 YYEKEE (reference sequence). The CDR3 runs to 12 residues. V lost 2 bases and J 9 bases, leaving 9 bases between the germline ends.